This T cell receptor (beta chain) is from a study of T cells in Graves' hyperthyroidism and ophthalmopathy. Study details: It was at initial diagnosis, before any treatment, that peripheral blood was collected.

In germline, CDR1 is LNHDA, CDR2 SQIVND (reference sequence). There are 14 residues in the CDR3. The V end lost 7 bases, the J end lost 4 bases, and 16 bases lay between the germline ends. This clonotype was recorded a few times. Using RNA transcripts as the source, TCR beta CDR3 regions were amplified. TCR CDR3 underwent first-round RT-PCR with the HTBI primer set. TCRdb re-called the multiplex PCR reads with MiXCR, one entry per CDR3 protein. The profile shows roughly 350,000 distinct CDR3 sequences, about an eighth of them singletons. Uncontrolled infection, other autoimmune disease, pregnancy and lactation each barred patients from inclusion. For the diagnoses, clinical symptoms, serum thyroxine and TRAb, thyroid ultrasound and orbital computed tomography were used.

Sequencing was done on a sample of blood. The rearrangement links TRBV19 to TRBJ1-2; possible D gene TRBD1, 5 bases. The clonotype was recovered from a woman aged 40-49 years with Graves' ophthalmopathy. The CDR3 DNA sequence: TGTGCCAGTACAGGGCAGCCTCTAACCTATGGCTACACCTTC. Translated, it gives CASTGQPLTYGYTF.